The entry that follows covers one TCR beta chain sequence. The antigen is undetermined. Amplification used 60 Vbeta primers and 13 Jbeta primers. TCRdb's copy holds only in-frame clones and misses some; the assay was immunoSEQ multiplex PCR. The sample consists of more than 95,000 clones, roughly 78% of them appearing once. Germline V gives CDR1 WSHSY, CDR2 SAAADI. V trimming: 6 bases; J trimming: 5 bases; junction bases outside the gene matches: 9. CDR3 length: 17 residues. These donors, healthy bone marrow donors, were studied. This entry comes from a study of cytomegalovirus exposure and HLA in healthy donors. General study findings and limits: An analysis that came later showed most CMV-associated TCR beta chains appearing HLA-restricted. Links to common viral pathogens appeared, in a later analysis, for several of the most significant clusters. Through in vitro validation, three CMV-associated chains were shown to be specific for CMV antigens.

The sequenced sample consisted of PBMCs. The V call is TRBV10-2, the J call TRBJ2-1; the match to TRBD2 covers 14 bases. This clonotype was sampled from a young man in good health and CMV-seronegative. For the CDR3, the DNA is TGCGCCAGCAGAGGGACTAGCGGGGGTAATATCGACAATGAGCAGTTCTTC. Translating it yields CASRGTSGGNIDNEQFF.